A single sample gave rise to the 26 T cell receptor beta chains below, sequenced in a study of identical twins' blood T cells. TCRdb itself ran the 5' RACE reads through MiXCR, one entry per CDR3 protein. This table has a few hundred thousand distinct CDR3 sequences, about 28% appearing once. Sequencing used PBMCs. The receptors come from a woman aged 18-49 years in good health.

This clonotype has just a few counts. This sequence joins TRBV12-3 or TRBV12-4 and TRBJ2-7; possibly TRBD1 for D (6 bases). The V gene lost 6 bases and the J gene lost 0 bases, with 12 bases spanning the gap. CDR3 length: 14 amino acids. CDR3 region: CASRQGTVSYEQYF. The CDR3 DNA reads TGTGCCAGCAGACAGGGAACAGTCTCCTACGAGCAGTACTTC.

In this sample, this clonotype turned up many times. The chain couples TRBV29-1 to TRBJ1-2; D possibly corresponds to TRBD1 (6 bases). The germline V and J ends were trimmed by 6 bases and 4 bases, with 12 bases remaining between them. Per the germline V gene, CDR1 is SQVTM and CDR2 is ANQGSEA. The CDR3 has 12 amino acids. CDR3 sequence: CSVGGQLYGYTF. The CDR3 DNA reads TGCAGCGTCGGCGGACAGCTCTATGGCTACACCTTC.

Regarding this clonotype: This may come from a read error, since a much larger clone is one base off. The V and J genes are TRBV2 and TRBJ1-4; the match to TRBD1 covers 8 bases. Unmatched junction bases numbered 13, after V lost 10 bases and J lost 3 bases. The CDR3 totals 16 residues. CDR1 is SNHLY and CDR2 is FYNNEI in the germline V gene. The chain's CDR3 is CAIPGTGHLSNEKLFF. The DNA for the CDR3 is TGTGCCATACCCGGGACAGGCCATCTTTCTAATGAAAAACTGTTTTTT.

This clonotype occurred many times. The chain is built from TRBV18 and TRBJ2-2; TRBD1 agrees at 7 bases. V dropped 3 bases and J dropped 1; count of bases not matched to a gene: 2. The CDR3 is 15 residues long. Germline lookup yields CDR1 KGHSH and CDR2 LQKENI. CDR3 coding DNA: TGTGCCAGCTCACCGAGGGACAGGAACACCGGGGAGCTGTTTTTT. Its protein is CASSPRDRNTGELFF.

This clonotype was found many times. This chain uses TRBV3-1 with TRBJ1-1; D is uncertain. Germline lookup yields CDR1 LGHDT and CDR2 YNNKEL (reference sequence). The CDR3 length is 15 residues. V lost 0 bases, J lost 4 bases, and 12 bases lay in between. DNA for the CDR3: TGTGCCAGCAGCCAAGAGTCGGGGTGGGTCACTGAAGCTTTCTTT. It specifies CASSQESGWVTEAFF.

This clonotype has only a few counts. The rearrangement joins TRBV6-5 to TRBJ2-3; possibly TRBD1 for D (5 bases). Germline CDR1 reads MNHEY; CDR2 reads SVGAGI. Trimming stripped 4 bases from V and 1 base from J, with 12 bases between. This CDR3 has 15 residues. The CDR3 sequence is CASSSRGLGTDTQYF. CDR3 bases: TGTGCCAGCAGTTCTAGGGGCCTTGGCACAGATACGCAGTATTTT.

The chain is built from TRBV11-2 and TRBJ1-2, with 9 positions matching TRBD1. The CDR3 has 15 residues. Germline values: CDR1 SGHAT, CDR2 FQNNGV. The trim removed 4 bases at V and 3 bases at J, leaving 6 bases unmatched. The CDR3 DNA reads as TGTGCCAGCAGCTCTTACAGGGGGCGCGACTATGGCTACACCTTC. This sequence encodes CASSSYRGRDYGYTF. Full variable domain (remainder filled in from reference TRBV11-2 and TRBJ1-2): EAGVAQSPRYKIIEKRQSVAFWCNPISGHATLYWYQQILGQGPKLLIQFQNNGVVDDSQLPKDRFSAERLKGVDSTLKIQPAKLEDSAVYLCASSSYRGRDYGYTFGSGTRLTVV.

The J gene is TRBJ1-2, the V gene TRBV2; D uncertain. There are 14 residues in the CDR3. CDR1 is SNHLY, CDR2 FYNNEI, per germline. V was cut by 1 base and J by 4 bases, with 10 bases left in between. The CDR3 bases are TGTGCCAGCAGTGAAGAGACGGATCTCTATGGCTACACCTTC. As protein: CASSEETDLYGYTF.

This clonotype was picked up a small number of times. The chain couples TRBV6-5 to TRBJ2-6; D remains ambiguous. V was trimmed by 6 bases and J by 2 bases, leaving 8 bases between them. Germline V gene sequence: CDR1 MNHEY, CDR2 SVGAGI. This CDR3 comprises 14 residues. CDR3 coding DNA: TGTGCCAGCAGCGGAAGGACTGGGGCCAACGTCCTGACTTTC. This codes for CASSGRTGANVLTF.

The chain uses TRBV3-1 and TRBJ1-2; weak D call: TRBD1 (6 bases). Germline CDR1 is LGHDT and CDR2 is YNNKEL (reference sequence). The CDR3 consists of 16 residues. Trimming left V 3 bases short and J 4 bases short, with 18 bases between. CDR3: CASSHLDRSETYGYTF. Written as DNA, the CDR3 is TGTGCCAGCAGCCACCTCGACAGGAGTGAAACCTATGGCTACACCTTC.

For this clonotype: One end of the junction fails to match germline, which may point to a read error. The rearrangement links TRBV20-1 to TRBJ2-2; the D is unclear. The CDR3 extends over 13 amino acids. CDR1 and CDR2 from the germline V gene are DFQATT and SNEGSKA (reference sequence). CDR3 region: CSAGDRVHGELFF. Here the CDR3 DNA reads TGCAGTGCTGGAGATCGCGTCCACGGGGAGCTGTTTTTT.

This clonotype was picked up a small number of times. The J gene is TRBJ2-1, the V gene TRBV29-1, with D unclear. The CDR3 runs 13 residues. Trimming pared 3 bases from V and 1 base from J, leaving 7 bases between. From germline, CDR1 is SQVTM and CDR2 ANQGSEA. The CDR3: CSVDRVSYNEQFF. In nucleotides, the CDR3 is TGCAGCGTTGACCGGGTATCCTACAATGAGCAGTTCTTC.

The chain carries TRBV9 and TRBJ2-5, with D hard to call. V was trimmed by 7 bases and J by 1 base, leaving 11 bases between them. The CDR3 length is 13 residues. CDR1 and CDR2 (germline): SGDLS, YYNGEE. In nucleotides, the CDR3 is TGTGCCAGCTCATGTCAGCTCCAAGAGACCCAGTACTTC. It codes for CASSCQLQETQYF.

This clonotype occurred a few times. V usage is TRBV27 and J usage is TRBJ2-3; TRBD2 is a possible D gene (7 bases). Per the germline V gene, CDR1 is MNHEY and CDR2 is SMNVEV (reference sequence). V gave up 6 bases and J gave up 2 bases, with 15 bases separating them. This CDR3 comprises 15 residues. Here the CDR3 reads CASRKGGVVTDTQYF. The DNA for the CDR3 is TGTGCCAGCAGGAAGGGGGGGGTCGTCACAGATACGCAGTATTTT.

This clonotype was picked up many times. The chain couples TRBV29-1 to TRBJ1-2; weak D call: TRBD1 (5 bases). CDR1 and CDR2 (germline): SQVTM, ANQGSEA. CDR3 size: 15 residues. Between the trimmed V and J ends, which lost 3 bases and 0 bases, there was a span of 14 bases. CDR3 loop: CSVEGTVLANYGYTF. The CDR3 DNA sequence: TGCAGCGTTGAGGGGACGGTTTTAGCTAACTATGGCTACACCTTC.

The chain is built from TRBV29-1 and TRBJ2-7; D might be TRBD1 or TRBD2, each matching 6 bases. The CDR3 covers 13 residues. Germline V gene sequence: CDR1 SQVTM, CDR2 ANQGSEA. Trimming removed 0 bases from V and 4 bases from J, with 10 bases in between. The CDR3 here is CSVEDLGGYEQYF. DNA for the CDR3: TGCAGCGTTGAAGATCTAGGGGGGTACGAGCAGTACTTC.

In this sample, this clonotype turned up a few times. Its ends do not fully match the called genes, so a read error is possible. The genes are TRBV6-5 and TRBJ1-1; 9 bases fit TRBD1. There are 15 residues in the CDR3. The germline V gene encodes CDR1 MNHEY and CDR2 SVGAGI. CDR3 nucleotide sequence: TGTGCCAGCAGAACAGGGGGCAACATGAACGCTGAAGCTTTCTTT. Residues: CASRTGGNMNAEAFF.

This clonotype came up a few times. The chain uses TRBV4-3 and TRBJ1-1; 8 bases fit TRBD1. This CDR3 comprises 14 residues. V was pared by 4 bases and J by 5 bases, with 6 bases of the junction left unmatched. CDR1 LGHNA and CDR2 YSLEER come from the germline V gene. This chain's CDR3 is CASSRQGRGTEAFF. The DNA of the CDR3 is TGCGCCAGCAGCCGACAGGGGAGGGGAACTGAAGCTTTCTTT.

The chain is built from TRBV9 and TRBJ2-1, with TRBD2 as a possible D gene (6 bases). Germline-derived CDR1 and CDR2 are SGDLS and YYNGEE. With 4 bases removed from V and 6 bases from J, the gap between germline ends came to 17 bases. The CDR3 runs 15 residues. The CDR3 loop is CASSPASVVGNEQFF. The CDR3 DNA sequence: TGTGCCAGCAGCCCCGCTAGCGTAGTAGGCAATGAGCAGTTCTTC.

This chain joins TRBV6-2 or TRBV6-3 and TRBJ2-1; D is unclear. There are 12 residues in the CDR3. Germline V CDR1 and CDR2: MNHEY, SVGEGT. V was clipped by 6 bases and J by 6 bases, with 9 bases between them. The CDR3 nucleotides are TGTGCCAGCAGGGCCCGGGCCAATGAGCAGTTCTTC. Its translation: CASRARANEQFF.

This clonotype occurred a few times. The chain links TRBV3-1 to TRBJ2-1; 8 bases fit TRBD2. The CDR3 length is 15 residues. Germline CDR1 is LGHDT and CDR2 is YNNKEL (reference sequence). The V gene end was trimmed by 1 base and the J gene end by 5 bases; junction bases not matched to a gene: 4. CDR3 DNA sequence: TGTGCCAGCAGCCAAGCCGGGGGGGGCGACAATGAGCAGTTCTTC. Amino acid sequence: CASSQAGGGDNEQFF.

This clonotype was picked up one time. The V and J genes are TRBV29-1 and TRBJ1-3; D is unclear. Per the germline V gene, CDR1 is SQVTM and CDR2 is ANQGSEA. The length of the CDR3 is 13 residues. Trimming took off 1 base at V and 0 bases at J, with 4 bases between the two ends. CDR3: CSVEVSSGNTIYF. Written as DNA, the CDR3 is TGCAGCGTTGAAGTTTCCTCTGGAAACACCATATATTTT.

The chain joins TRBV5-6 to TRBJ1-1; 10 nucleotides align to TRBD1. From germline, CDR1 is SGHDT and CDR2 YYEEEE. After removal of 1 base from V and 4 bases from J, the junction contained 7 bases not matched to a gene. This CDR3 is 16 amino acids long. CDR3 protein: CASSLSQGQGSTEAFF. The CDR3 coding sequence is TGTGCCAGCAGCTTGTCCCAGGGACAGGGGAGCACTGAAGCTTTCTTT.

DNA of the CDR3: TGCGCCAGCAGCTATCAATCTGGAGGAGATACGCAGTATTTT. This sequence encodes CASSYQSGGDTQYF. The chain couples TRBV5-1 to TRBJ2-3; D perhaps matches TRBD2 (5 bases). The CDR3 totals 14 residues. Germline lookup yields CDR1 SGHRS and CDR2 YFSETQ. The V end was cut by 3 bases, the J end by 5 bases, with 13 bases between.

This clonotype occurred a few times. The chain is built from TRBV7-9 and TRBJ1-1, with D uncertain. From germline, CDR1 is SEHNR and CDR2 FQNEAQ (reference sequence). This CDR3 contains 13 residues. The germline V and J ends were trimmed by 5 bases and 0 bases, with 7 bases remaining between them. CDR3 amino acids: CASSVNMNTEAFF. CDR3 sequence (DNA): TGTGCCAGCAGCGTTAACATGAACACTGAAGCTTTCTTT.

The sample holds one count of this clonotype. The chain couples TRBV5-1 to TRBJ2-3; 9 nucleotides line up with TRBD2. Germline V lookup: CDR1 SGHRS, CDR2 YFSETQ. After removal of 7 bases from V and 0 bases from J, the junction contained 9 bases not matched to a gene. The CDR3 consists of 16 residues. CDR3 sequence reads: CASSLAGCSSTDTQYF. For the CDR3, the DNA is TGCGCCAGCTCGCTAGCGGGATGCTCTAGCACAGATACGCAGTATTTT.